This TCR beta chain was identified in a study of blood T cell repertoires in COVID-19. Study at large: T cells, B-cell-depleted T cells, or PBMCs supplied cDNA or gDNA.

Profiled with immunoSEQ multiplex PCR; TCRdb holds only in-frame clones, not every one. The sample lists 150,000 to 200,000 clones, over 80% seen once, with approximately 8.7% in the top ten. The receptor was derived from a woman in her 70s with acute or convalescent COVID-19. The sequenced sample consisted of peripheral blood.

The CDR3 coding sequence is TGTGCCAGCAGTTTTCCCCGGACAGGGGGCCTCCAAATCCCAGAGACCCAGTACTTC. Its protein is CASSFPRTGGLQIPETQYF. V gene TRBV6-2 or TRBV6-3 combines with J gene TRBJ2-5, with 11 bases lining up with TRBD1. The germline V gene has CDR1 MNHEY and CDR2 SVGEGT. This CDR3 spans 19 amino acids. V dropped 4 bases and J dropped 4; count of bases not matched to a gene: 17.